This entry concerns a single T cell receptor (beta chain). What it binds is not known. Other nucleotide sequences in the sample specify the same CDR3. These data are taken from a study of T cell responses to AZD1222 COVID-19 vaccine. Findings and caveats of the study: The study identified only 6 or 7 AZD1222 recipients as seropositive at baseline. Spike-specific TCR breadth rose after two AZD1222 doses, and depth rose as well. Nearly half of spike-specific TCRs reportedly target variant regions that are unmutated in the B.1.351 and B.1.1.7 variants.

Clones were sequenced by immunoSEQ multiplex PCR, and TCRdb holds only the in-frame ones, with some missing. The sample includes 95,000 to 150,000 clones, around 92% of them seen just once. This CDR3 region has 11 residues. Germline CDR1 is MDHEN and CDR2 is SYDVKM. V dropped 7 bases and J dropped 3 bases, with 7 bases sitting between them. The chain uses TRBV28 and TRBJ2-7, with D uncertain. This sample comprised peripheral blood, obtained on day 0 of AZD1222 vaccination. This sequence was found in an adult in good health. The CDR3 is CASTSLYEQYF. Written as DNA, the CDR3 is TGTGCCAGCACCTCCCTCTACGAGCAGTACTTC.